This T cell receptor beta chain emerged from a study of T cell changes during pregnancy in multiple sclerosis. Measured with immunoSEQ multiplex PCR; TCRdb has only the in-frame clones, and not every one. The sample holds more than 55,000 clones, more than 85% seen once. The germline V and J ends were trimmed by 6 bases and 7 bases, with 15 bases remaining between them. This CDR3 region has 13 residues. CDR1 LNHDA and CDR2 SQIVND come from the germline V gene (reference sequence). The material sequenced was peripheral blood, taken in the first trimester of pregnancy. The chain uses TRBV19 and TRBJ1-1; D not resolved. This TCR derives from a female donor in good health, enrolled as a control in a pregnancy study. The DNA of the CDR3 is TGTGCCAGTAGCCCTACCTCCACCCTTGAAGCTTTCTTT. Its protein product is CASSPTSTLEAFF. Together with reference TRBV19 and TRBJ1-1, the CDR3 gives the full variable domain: DGGITQSPKYLFRKEGQNVTLSCEQNLNHDAMYWYRQDPGQGLRLIYYSQIVNDFQKGDIAEGYSVSREKKESFPLTVTSAQKNPTAFYLCASSPTSTLEAFFGQGTRLTVV.